This TCR beta chain emerged from a study of blood T cell repertoires in COVID-19 (dated by TCRdb to the early 2020s). At the level of the whole study: The collaborator samples originated in the United States, Italy and Spain and spanned the acute and convalescent phases of COVID-19. The prospective study material was composed of cDNA or gDNA derived from T cells, B-cell-depleted T cells, or PBMCs. The dataset comprised deeply sampled blood TCRbeta repertoires from subjects exposed to, actively infected with, or recovered from COVID-19. The repertoires were made available in a free public database intended to serve as a resource for research on the immune response to SARS-CoV-2. Samples were obtained from the ongoing ImmuneRACE study (first 160 participants) and from over 1,000 subjects provided by 6 global collaborators. A de-identified subject ID, COVID-19 status, age in years and sex were almost always included in the sample metadata. Where HLA class I and class II types were available, the types were taken from metadata supplied by the sample provider, not from assay-based typing.

The paper's findings and limits, for the study overall: Clinical and demographic metadata were provided uncurated, with the amount varying by source and participant.

The immunoSEQ Assay, a bias-controlled multiplex PCR, was used to amplify TCRbeta CDR3 regions from genomic DNA. Per the original workflow: Within the assay, amplification of reference gene primers was used to estimate how many nucleated cells each sample contained. Sequence reads were collapsed and filtered to measure the absolute abundance of every unique TCRbeta CDR3 rearrangement. For each sample, productive Simpson clonality was calculated as the square root of Simpson's diversity index over productive rearrangements. Here the immuneACCESS table is served through TCRdb, limited to in-frame sequences with V and J called. Missing clones are a known gap in these copies; in checked studies unresolved V genes cover under half, and the rest lacks a known reason. V, J and clone size derive from that table, while D and trimming were established from the DNA sequence. The sample table contains a few hundred thousand clones; only one count was recorded for around 80% of them. The ten largest clones add up to approximately 10% of the sample.

Collaborating institutions collected whole blood in K2EDTA tubes following their own protocols. For TCRbeta analysis, collaborators shipped samples as frozen whole blood, isolated PBMCs, or DNA extracted from either of those sample types. As for this clone: It lacks a known antigen. No base-level quality is on record; no much larger clone is a single base apart.

What was sequenced was peripheral blood. The source of this sequence is a man aged 50-60 years with active or convalescent COVID-19.

The DNA sequence follows: TGTGCCAGCAGTGTAGTGGGGCATGGCAATCAGCCCCAGCATTTT. Its protein product is CASSVVGHGNQPQHF. This chain is built from TRBV2 and TRBJ1-5; tentative D gene TRBD1, with 5 bases matching. The CDR3 goes from the cysteine to the phenylalanine over 15 residues. Only the CDR3 portion is preserved as DNA: 45 bases, with reading frame beginning at the first base. CDR1 SNHLY and CDR2 FYNNEI are derived from the germline V gene. Relative to germline, V is 4 bases shorter and J is 2 bases shorter, with 12 bases between their ends. Where the CDR3 stops, the reference TRBV2 and TRBJ1-5 genes take over; the full variable domain is EPEVTQTPSHQVTQMGQEVILRCVPISNHLYFYWYRQILGQKVEFLVSFYNNEISEKSEIFDDQFSVERPDGSNFTLKIRSTKLEDSAMYFCASSVVGHGNQPQHFGDGTRLSIL.